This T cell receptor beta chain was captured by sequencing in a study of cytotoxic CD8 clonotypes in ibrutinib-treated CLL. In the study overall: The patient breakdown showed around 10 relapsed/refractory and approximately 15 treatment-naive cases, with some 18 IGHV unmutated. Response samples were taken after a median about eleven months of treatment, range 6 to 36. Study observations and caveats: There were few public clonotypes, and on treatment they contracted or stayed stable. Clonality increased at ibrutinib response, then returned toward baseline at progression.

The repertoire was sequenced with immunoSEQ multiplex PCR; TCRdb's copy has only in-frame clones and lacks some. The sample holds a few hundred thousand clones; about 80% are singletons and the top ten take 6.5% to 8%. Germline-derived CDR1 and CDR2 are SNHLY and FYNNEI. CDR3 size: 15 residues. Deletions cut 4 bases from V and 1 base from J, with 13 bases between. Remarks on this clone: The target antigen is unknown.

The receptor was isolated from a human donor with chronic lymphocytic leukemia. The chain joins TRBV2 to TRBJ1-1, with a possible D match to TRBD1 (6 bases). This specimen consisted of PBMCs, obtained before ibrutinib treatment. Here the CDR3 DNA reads TGTGCCAGCAGTGCGCAGGGGATGAGGAACACTGAAGCTTTCTTT. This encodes CASSAQGMRNTEAFF.